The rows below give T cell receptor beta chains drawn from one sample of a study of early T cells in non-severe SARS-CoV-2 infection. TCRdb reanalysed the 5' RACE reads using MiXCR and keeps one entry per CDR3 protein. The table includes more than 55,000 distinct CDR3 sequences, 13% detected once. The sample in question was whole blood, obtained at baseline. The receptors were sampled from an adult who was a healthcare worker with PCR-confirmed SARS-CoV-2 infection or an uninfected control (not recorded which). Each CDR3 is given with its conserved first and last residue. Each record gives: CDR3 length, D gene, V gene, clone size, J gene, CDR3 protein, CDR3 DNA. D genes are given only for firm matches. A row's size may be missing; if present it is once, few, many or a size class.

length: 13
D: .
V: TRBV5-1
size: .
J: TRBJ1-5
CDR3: CASSPDGYQPQHF
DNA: TGCGCCAGCAGCCCGGACGGCTATCAGCCCCAGCATTTT

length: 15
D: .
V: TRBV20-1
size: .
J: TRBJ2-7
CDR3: CSASADRAGRNEQYF
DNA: TGCAGTGCTAGTGCCGACAGGGCGGGGCGAAACGAGCAGTACTTC

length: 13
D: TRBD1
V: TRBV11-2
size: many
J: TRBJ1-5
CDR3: CASSLTGDQPQHF
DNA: TGTGCCAGCAGCTTAACAGGGGATCAGCCCCAGCATTTT

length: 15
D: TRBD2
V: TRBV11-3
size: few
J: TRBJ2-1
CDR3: CASSFEREKDNEQFF
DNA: TGTGCCAGCAGCTTCGAGCGGGAGAAGGATAATGAGCAGTTCTTC

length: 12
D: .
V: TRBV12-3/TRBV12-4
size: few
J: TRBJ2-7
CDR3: CASSLARNEQYF
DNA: TGTGCCAGCAGCCTGGCTAGGAACGAGCAGTACTTC

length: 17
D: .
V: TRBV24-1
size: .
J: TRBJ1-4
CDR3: CATSDSLSEGSNEKLFF
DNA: TGTGCCACCAGTGATTCGCTTTCGGAAGGCTCTAATGAAAAACTGTTTTTT

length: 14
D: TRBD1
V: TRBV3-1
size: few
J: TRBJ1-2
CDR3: CASSRRDRDDGYTF
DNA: TGTGCCAGCAGCCGCCGGGACAGGGATGATGGCTACACCTTC

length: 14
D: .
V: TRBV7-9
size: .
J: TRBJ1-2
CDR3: CASSLGDWPYGYTF
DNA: TGTGCCAGCAGCTTAGGAGACTGGCCTTATGGCTACACCTTC

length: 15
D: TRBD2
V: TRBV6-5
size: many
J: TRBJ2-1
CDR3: CASSLSGSSYNEQFF
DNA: TGTGCCAGCAGCCTTAGCGGGAGTTCCTACAATGAGCAGTTCTTC

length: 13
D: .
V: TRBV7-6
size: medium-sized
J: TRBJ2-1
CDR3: CASSFATYNEQFF
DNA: TGTGCCAGCAGCTTCGCCACCTACAATGAGCAGTTCTTC

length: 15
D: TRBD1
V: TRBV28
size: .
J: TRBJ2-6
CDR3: CASRTGASGANVLTF
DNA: TGTGCCAGCAGGACAGGGGCTTCTGGGGCCAACGTCCTGACTTTC